The present T cell receptor (beta chain) was sequenced within a study of T cells after posttransplantation cyclophosphamide. This clone was observed a handful of times. Using immunoSEQ multiplex PCR, the repertoire was profiled, and TCRdb retains in-frame clones only, with some absent. The data contain tens of thousands of clones, 86% of them seen just once; the ten biggest clones take up approximately 6.7%. Looked up from germline, CDR1 is LNHDA and CDR2 is SQIVND (reference sequence). The CDR3 runs to 14 residues. The germline V and J ends were trimmed by 6 bases and 0 bases, with 9 bases remaining between them.

The source of this sequence is a woman aged 55-70 years with a blood cancer, CMV-positive, and with a related stem cell donor. Specimen: PBMCs. This sequence joins TRBV19 and TRBJ1-3; unclear D gene. The CDR3: CASSKGSSGNTIYF. The CDR3 DNA sequence: TGTGCCAGTAGCAAAGGGAGCTCTGGAAACACCATATATTTT. Full variable domain (rest looked up from reference TRBV19 and TRBJ1-3): DGGITQSPKYLFRKEGQNVTLSCEQNLNHDAMYWYRQDPGQGLRLIYYSQIVNDFQKGDIAEGYSVSREKKESFPLTVTSAQKNPTAFYLCASSKGSSGNTIYFGEGSWLTVV.